Shown below are 26 T cell receptor beta chains from a single sample sequenced in a study of blood T cell repertoires in COVID-19. TCRdb's copy holds only in-frame clones and misses some; the assay was immunoSEQ multiplex PCR. The profile shows 200,000 to 250,000 clones, around 89% of them singletons. Sequenced input: peripheral blood. These receptor sequences come from a man between 65 and 85 years old with acute or convalescent COVID-19.

V and J are TRBV24-1 and TRBJ1-4; 7 bases fit TRBD1. The germline CDR1 and CDR2 sequences are KGHDR and SFDVKD. Germline trimming cut 7 bases from V and 3 bases from J; bases unmatched to any gene: 13. The CDR3 runs 17 residues. In nucleotides, the CDR3 is TGTGCCACCAGATGGACAGGCCCAGGGGCTGCTAATGAAAAACTGTTTTTT. Protein product: CATRWTGPGAANEKLFF.

V and J are TRBV28 and TRBJ1-4, with D hard to call. The ends were cut back, 4 bases at V and 4 bases at J, with 7 bases in the middle. This CDR3 has 13 amino acids. The germline CDR1 and CDR2 sequences are MDHEN and SYDVKM. CDR3 nucleotides: TGTGCCAGCAGTTGGCAGAATAATGAAAAACTGTTTTTT. Its translation: CASSWQNNEKLFF.

In its sample, this clone was seen a few times. This rearrangement joins TRBV5-4 to TRBJ1-1; D might be TRBD1 (5 bases). The CDR3 totals 15 residues. The V and J ends lost 3 bases and 0 bases respectively, with 12 bases between them. Germline V gene lookup returns CDR1 SGHNT and CDR2 YYREEE (reference sequence). CDR3 coding DNA: TGTGCCAGCAGCTGGAGACAGTCCCTGAACACTGAAGCTTTCTTT. As protein: CASSWRQSLNTEAFF.

The rearrangement joins TRBV19 to TRBJ2-2; 8 nucleotides align to TRBD1. The CDR3 runs 15 residues. J lost 1 base, V lost 7 bases, and 5 bases had no gene match. In germline, CDR1 is LNHDA, CDR2 SQIVND (reference sequence). CDR3: CASKVGTGNTGELFF. The CDR3 nucleotides are TGTGCCAGTAAAGTTGGGACAGGGAACACCGGGGAGCTGTTTTTT.

The genes are TRBV20-1 and TRBJ1-2; 10 nucleotides agree with TRBD1. Germline trimming cut 0 bases from V and 14 bases from J; bases unmatched to any gene: 3. Germline assignment: CDR1 DFQATT and CDR2 SNEGSKA (reference sequence). The CDR3 has 11 residues. The CDR3 protein is CSARDRQGATF. DNA of the CDR3: TGCAGTGCTAGAGATCGACAGGGGGCTACCTTC.

The chain joins TRBV18 to TRBJ2-3; tentative D call: TRBD2 (5 bases). CDR1 KGHSH and CDR2 LQKENI come from the germline V gene. Trimming removed 2 bases from V and 0 bases from J, with 21 bases in between. The CDR3 is made up of 19 amino acids. The CDR3 spells CASSPMREGSATSTDTQYF. Here the CDR3 DNA reads TGTGCCAGCTCACCAATGAGGGAAGGGTCAGCTACTAGCACAGATACGCAGTATTTT.

The V call is TRBV7-6, the J call TRBJ2-5; a weak D match, TRBD2 (7 bases). V lost 7 bases to trimming and J lost 5 bases, with 23 bases between them. CDR1 SGHVS and CDR2 FNYEAQ come from the germline V gene. CDR3 length: 16 residues. CDR3 amino acids: CASTSSWGGARETQYF. The CDR3 DNA sequence: TGTGCCAGCACCTCAAGTTGGGGGGGGGCCAGGGAGACCCAGTACTTC.

The CDR3 bases are TGTGCCATCAGTGAGGGGAGGTCCTACGAGCAGTACTTC. As protein: CAISEGRSYEQYF. The V and J genes are TRBV10-3 and TRBJ2-7; weak D call: TRBD2 (6 bases). V was shortened by 2 bases and J by 1 base, with 6 bases between the two germline ends. CDR1 and CDR2 from the germline V gene are ENHRY and SYGVKD. The CDR3 contains 13 residues.

The gene calls are TRBV3-1 (or the pseudogene TRBV3-2) and TRBJ2-1; 8 bases line up with TRBD1. This CDR3 contains 20 residues. Germline CDR1 is LGHDT and CDR2 is YNNKEL (reference sequence). V shed 1 base, J shed 7 bases, and the junction held 21 bases outside the gene matches. In DNA form, the CDR3 reads TGTGCCAGCAGCCAAGGGTTATTGACACGAGGGACAGGACCCTCTAATGAGCAGTTCTTC. Amino acid sequence: CASSQGLLTRGTGPSNEQFF.

J is TRBJ2-1 and V is TRBV4-2; TRBD1 matches 9 bases. Germline assignment: CDR1 LGHNA and CDR2 YNFKEQ. Unmatched junction bases numbered 14, after V lost 1 base and J lost 7 bases. The CDR3 loop spans 18 amino acids. In DNA form, the CDR3 reads TGTGCCAGCAGCCAAGCCGTACGGACAGGGGCTGGGGGGAATGAGCAGTTCTTC. The encoded protein is CASSQAVRTGAGGNEQFF.

V gene TRBV30 combines with J gene TRBJ1-4; D remains ambiguous. Trimming pared 6 bases from V and 7 bases from J, leaving 15 bases between. From germline, CDR1 is GTSNPN and CDR2 SVGIG (reference sequence). This CDR3 has 13 residues. Here the CDR3 reads CACQQYPTEKLFF. The CDR3 DNA reads as TGTGCCTGTCAACAGTATCCGACTGAAAAACTGTTTTTT.

The chain recombines TRBV10-3 with TRBJ2-6; no firm D call. Germline CDR1 ENHRY, CDR2 SYGVKD. CDR3 size: 16 residues. V gave up 3 bases and J gave up 0 bases, with 9 bases separating them. CDR3 residues: CAISDLAVSGANVLTF. The CDR3 region has the DNA TGTGCCATCAGTGACTTAGCCGTCTCTGGGGCCAACGTCCTGACTTTC.

This sequence joins TRBV7-9 and TRBJ1-6; tentative D call: TRBD1 (6 bases). Germline lookup yields CDR1 SEHNR and CDR2 FQNEAQ (reference sequence). There are 14 residues in the CDR3. V was cut by 5 bases and J by 7 bases, with 12 bases left in between. The CDR3 DNA is TGTGCCAGCAGCATTTCCGGGACAAATTCACCCCTCCACTTT. Protein: CASSISGTNSPLHF.

This sequence joins TRBV7-2 and TRBJ1-3; 11 nucleotides match TRBD1. CDR3 size: 17 residues. J gave up 7 bases and V 0 bases, and 8 bases lay outside the gene matches. CDR1 is SGHTA, CDR2 FQGNSA, per germline. The CDR3 region has the DNA TGTGCCAGCAGCTTAGCCGGGACAGGGGGAGGTTTCAACACCATATATTTT. Amino acids: CASSLAGTGGGFNTIYF.

This clone is a singleton in its sample. V usage is TRBV2 and J usage is TRBJ2-2; the D is unclear. CDR1 is SNHLY, CDR2 FYNNEI, per germline. The V end was cut by 4 bases, the J end by 6 bases, with 9 bases between. CDR3 length: 13 amino acids. CDR3 DNA: TGTGCCAGCAGTGGAGGTATGCCCGGGGAGCTGTTTTTT. Translation gives CASSGGMPGELFF. Variable domain in full (rest from reference TRBV2 and TRBJ2-2): EPEVTQTPSHQVTQMGQEVILRCVPISNHLYFYWYRQILGQKVEFLVSFYNNEISEKSEIFDDQFSVERPDGSNFTLKIRSTKLEDSAMYFCASSGGMPGELFFGEGSRLTVL.

This clone was counted a single time. This sequence joins TRBV6-6 and TRBJ1-1; 7 bases match TRBD1. V lost 6 bases, J lost 4 bases, and 5 bases stayed unmatched. This CDR3 comprises 13 residues. CDR1 and CDR2 from the germline V gene are MNHNY and SVGAGI (reference sequence). CDR3: CASRRRQGTEAFF. The CDR3 nucleotides read TGTGCCAGCAGACGTAGACAGGGCACTGAAGCTTTCTTT.

The chain employs TRBV3-1 (or the pseudogene TRBV3-2) and TRBJ1-1; perhaps TRBD1 as D (5 bases). Between the trimmed V and J ends, which lost 0 bases and 1 base, there was a span of 15 bases. The CDR3 loop spans 17 amino acids. The germline V gene encodes CDR1 LGHDT and CDR2 YNNKEL (reference sequence). CDR3 DNA: TGTGCCAGCAGCCAAGATAAGCGGGGCACCAGGAACACTGAAGCTTTCTTT. This codes for CASSQDKRGTRNTEAFF.

The J gene is TRBJ2-1, the V gene TRBV18; 7 bases are a match to TRBD2. Germline V gene data show CDR1 as KGHSH and CDR2 as LQKENI. The CDR3 consists of 14 residues. Unmatched junction bases numbered 0, after V lost 2 bases and J lost 2 bases. This CDR3 reads CASSPAGAYNEQFF. The CDR3 DNA reads as TGTGCCAGCTCACCAGCGGGGGCCTACAATGAGCAGTTCTTC.

This chain links TRBV28 with TRBJ1-1; no clear D gene. Trimming took 4 bases from V and 13 from J, leaving 16 bases between them. This CDR3 contains 12 residues. Germline CDR1 is MDHEN and CDR2 is SYDVKM. The CDR3 sequence: CASSSPIPSGFF. CDR3 DNA sequence: TGTGCCAGCAGTTCCCCGATCCCGTCCGGTTTCTTT.

The chain uses TRBV9 and TRBJ2-7; 8 positions agree with TRBD2. Unmatched junction bases numbered 12, after V lost 3 bases and J lost 4 bases. This CDR3 is 16 amino acids long. Germline V gene sequence: CDR1 SGDLS, CDR2 YYNGEE. This CDR3 is CASSGGLAGGGYEQYF. DNA of the CDR3: TGTGCCAGCAGCGGGGGGCTGGCGGGAGGTGGGTACGAGCAGTACTTC.

The chain uses TRBV9 and TRBJ2-4, with D perhaps TRBD2 (6 bases). Trimming cost V 0 bases and J 6 bases, with 13 bases left between them. The CDR3 length is 15 residues. Germline V gene data show CDR1 as SGDLS and CDR2 as YYNGEE. The CDR3 region is CASSVAGEVANIQYF. CDR3 bases: TGTGCCAGCAGCGTAGCTGGGGAGGTAGCAAACATTCAGTACTTC.

The chain has TRBV5-1 and TRBJ2-7; perhaps TRBD2 as D (6 bases). CDR3 length: 12 residues. In germline, CDR1 is SGHRS, CDR2 YFSETQ. V lost 1 base and J 5 bases, leaving 7 bases between the germline ends. CDR3 loop: CASSLSGDEQYF. CDR3 bases: TGCGCCAGCAGCTTGTCGGGGGACGAGCAGTACTTC. Full variable domain (remainder filled in from reference TRBV5-1 and TRBJ2-7): KAGVTQTPRYLIKTRGQQVTLSCSPISGHRSVSWYQQTPGQGLQFLFEYFSETQRNKGNFPGRFSGRQFSNSRSEMNVSTLELGDSALYLCASSLSGDEQYFGPGTRLTVT.

The chain couples TRBV18 to TRBJ2-2, with 7 bases lining up with TRBD2. The germline gives CDR1 KGHSH, CDR2 LQKENI. Trimming cost V 3 bases and J 7 bases; bases outside gene matches: 11. The CDR3 contains 16 residues. This CDR3 reads CASSPWDYQIGGELFF. The CDR3 DNA is TGTGCCAGCTCACCCTGGGACTACCAGATTGGCGGGGAGCTGTTTTTT.

The gene calls are TRBV28 and TRBJ2-7; TRBD1 matches at 7 bases. The CDR3 runs to 14 residues. The V and J ends lost 3 bases and 5 bases, in that order; junction bases with no gene match: 7. Germline V gene lookup returns CDR1 MDHEN and CDR2 SYDVKM. CDR3 region: CASSFIGGLNEQYF. The CDR3 DNA is TGTGCCAGCAGTTTCATAGGGGGCCTAAACGAGCAGTACTTC.

This clone was detected once. The chain employs TRBV27 and TRBJ2-2; D might be TRBD1 (6 bases). The germline V gene has CDR1 MNHEY and CDR2 SMNVEV (reference sequence). V gave up 2 bases and J gave up 6 bases, with 7 bases separating them. The CDR3 sequence is 13 residues long. In DNA, the CDR3 is TGTGCCAGCAGTTTAGAGGGGGCCGGGGAGCTGTTTTTT. As protein: CASSLEGAGELFF.

The chain uses TRBV28 and TRBJ2-3, with TRBD2 matching 11 bases. The CDR3 is made up of 18 amino acids. Per germline, CDR1 MDHEN and CDR2 SYDVKM. After removal of 4 bases from V and 7 bases from J, the junction contained 16 bases not matched to a gene. The CDR3 sequence: CASSSFLAGGGNLNTQYF. CDR3 sequence (DNA): TGTGCCAGCAGTTCCTTTTTAGCGGGAGGGGGTAATTTGAATACGCAGTATTTT.